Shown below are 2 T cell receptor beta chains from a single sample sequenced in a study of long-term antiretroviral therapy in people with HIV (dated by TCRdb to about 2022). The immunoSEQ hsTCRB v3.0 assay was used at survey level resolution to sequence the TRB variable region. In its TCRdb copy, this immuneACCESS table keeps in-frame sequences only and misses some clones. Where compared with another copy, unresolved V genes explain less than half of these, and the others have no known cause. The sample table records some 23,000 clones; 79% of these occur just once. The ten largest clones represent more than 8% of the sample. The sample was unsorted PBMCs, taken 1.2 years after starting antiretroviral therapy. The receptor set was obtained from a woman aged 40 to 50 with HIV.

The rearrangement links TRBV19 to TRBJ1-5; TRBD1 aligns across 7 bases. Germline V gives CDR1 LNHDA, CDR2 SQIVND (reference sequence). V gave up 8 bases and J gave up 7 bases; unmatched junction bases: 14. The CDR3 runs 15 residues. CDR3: CASQGGVPGEQPQHF. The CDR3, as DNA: TGTGCCAGTCAGGGGGGGGTACCAGGGGAACAGCCCCAGCATTTT. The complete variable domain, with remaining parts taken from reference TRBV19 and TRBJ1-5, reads DGGITQSPKYLFRKEGQNVTLSCEQNLNHDAMYWYRQDPGQGLRLIYYSQIVNDFQKGDIAEGYSVSREKKESFPLTVTSAQKNPTAFYLCASQGGVPGEQPQHFGDGTRLSIL.

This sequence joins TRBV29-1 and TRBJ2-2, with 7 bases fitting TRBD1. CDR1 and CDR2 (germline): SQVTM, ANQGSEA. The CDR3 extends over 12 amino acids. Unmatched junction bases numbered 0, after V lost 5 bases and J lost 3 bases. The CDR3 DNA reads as TGCAGCGTTACAGGGGACACCGGGGAGCTGTTTTTT. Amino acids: CSVTGDTGELFF.